Sequencing of this TCR beta chain was carried out in a study of shared clonotypes between healthy human individuals (dated by TCRdb to about 2020). Regarding the study in general: The cohort included three men and a couple of women between 18 and 49 years of age. Per donor, three plates each were used for CD4 naive and CD4 memory, two for CD8 naive, and one for CD8 memory. To increase sequencing depth and limit assay-specific biases, different laboratories used diverse techniques to prepare libraries and sequence TCR repertoires. To estimate repertoire size and how much clonotype sharing occurs between individuals, the study deeply sequenced the blood TCR repertoires of several healthy adults. Between about 0.8 and 8.9 billion PBMCs per donor were obtained by leukapheresis.

The donors were healthy, HIV-negative adults who had no recently reported acute infections or vaccinations. Every donor was a Caucasian adult residing in Nashville, Tennessee, USA. Magnetic negative selection was used to enrich CD4+ T cells, after which naive cells were positively selected on CD45RA and the negative fraction became the memory subset. After blood collection by leukapheresis, PBMCs were isolated using Ficoll-Histopaque density gradient centrifugation and then cryopreserved in the vapor phase of liquid nitrogen. Purity and quantity of every magnetically sorted T cell population were checked by analytical flow cytometry. Each sorted fraction had its genomic DNA isolated and then quantified by UV absorbance on a Nanodrop 2000c. TCR CDR3 regions were amplified from genomic DNA by multiplex PCR using the deep immunoSEQ assay. For each cell subset, the extracted genomic DNA was distributed evenly across all wells of several immunoSEQ 96-well plates, and each plate served as one replicate. Each replicate PCR for sorted subsets received approximately 220 ng genomic DNA, equal to about 29,000 T cell genomes. Purified libraries were quantified with a Qubit 3.0 fluorometer, sized on a Bioanalyzer 2100, and re-quantified with the KAPA Library Quantification kit. Each immunoSEQ 96-well plate was sequenced on its own single-read 150-cycle Illumina NextSeq 550 flow cell. The study's own analysis went as follows. Because the immunoSEQ output included only junctional sequences and no quality scores, the filtering could not be the same as the filtering used for full-length reads. Sequences were annotated with PyIR, a Python wrapper for IgBLAST v1.9, using IMGT germline references to assign V/J genes and CDR3. Reads with weak V/J assignments (E-value above 1e-6), missing CDR3, stop codons, out-of-frame junctions, or ambiguous translated residues were removed. V3J clonotypes were defined by identical inferred V gene, J gene, and CDR3 amino acid sequence. Percentage overlap between repertoires was computed as shared unique clonotypes divided by the size of the smaller repertoire. Three approaches were used to assess repertoire richness: RTK rarefaction, the Chao1 estimator, and Recon v2.1 estimates of unobserved clonotypes. OLGA was used to compute generation probabilities for all TCRbeta clonotypes that the gDNA method yielded from a few donors. Imported from immuneACCESS, the table was reduced by TCRdb to in-frame sequences with V and J called. These copies leave out some clones; in studies compared against another copy, an unresolved V gene accounts for under half, and the cause of the remainder is not known. V and J calls plus clone size are reproduced from that table; the DNA served to infer D and trimming. Here the sample has around 330,000 clones; roughly 70% occur a single time. The ten top clones hold approximately 10% of the sample.

Concerning this clone: Its antigen remains undetermined. Base qualities are not at hand, and no much larger clone is one base apart.

General conclusions and limits of the study: Roughly 5.2% of naive CD4, 3.5% of naive CD8, 2.3% of memory CD4, and over 0.35% of memory CD8 clonotypes were shared across a few donors. Naive subsets generally had larger estimated clonotype richness than memory subsets did. The genetic and exposure-history diversity represented was limited by the small number of donors. Clonotypes shared by all four sorted-subset donors showed higher generation probabilities than non-shared clonotypes. Only blood was sampled, and tissue TCR repertoires likely differ from those in blood. Pairwise subsampling indicated that sequencing depth was expected to affect the degree of clonotype sharing among donors. Incomplete sequencing was indicated by rarefaction of sorted-subset datasets, despite the large sequencing depth.

This sequence originates from a man younger than 45 in good health. Sequenced: memory CD4+ T cells sorted from blood. The sample's cell subset or site label, decoded: CD45RA-negative fraction.

At the DNA level, the sequence is TGCAGCGCCCACCCCGGACACTCTGGAAACACCATATATTTT. Translated, it gives CSAHPGHSGNTIYF. The chain uses TRBV29-1 and TRBJ1-3; TRBD1 is a possible D gene, resting on 5 matching bases. The V and J ends are trimmed by 7 bases and 0 bases, leaving 13 bases between them. In the germline V gene, CDR1 corresponds to SQVTM and CDR2 to ANQGSEA. The CDR3 goes from the cysteine to the phenylalanine over 14 residues. Here the CDR3 DNA is all that survives: 42 bases in frame from base 1. Full variable domain (CDR3 extended with the reference TRBV29-1 and TRBJ1-3 proteins): SAVISQKPSRDICQRGTSLTIQCQVDSQVTMMFWYRQQPGQSLTLIATANQGSEATYESGFVIDKFPISRPNLTFSTLTVSNMSPEDSSIYLCSAHPGHSGNTIYFGEGSWLTVV.